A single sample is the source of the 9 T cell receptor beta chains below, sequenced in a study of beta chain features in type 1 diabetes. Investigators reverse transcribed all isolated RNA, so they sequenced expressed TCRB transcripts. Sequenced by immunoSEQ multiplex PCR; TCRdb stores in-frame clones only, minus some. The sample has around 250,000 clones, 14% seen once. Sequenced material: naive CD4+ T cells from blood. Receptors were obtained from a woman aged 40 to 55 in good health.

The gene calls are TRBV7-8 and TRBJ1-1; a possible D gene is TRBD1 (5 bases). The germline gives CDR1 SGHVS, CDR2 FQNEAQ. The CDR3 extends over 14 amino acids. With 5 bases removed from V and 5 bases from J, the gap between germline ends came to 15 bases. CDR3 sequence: CASSPREVRTEAFF. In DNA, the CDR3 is TGTGCCAGCAGCCCCAGGGAGGTGCGGACTGAAGCTTTCTTT.

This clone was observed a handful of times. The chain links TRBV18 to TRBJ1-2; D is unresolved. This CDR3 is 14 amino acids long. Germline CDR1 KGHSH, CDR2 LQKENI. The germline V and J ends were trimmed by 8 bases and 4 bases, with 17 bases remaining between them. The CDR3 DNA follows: TGTGCCAGCGCGACCGGGGTAATCCGCTATGGCTACACCTTC. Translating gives CASATGVIRYGYTF.

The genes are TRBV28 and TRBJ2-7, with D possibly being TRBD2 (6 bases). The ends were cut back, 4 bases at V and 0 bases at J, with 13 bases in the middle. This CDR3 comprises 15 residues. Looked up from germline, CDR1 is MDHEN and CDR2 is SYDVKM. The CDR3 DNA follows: TGTGCCAGCAGTTCGGGAGCTTTTAACTCCTACGAGCAGTACTTC. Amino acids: CASSSGAFNSYEQYF. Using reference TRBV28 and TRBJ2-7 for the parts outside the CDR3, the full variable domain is DVKVTQSSRYLVKRTGEKVFLECVQDMDHENMFWYRQDPGLGLRLIYFSYDVKMKEKGDIPEGYSVSREKKERFSLILESASTNQTSMYLCASSSGAFNSYEQYFGPGTRLTVT.

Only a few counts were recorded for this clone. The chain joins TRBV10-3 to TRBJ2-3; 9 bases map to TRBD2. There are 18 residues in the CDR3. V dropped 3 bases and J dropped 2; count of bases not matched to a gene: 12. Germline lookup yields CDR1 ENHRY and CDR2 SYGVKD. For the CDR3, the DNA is TGTGCCATCAGTGATTCCCCCTTGGCTAGCGGGGCCACAGATACGCAGTATTTT. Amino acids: CAISDSPLASGATDTQYF.

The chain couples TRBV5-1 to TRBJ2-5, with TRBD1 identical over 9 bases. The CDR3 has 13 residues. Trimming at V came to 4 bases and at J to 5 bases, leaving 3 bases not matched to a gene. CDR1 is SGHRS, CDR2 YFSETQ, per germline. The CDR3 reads CASSIGQGETQYF. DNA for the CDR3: TGCGCCAGCAGCATAGGACAGGGGGAGACCCAGTACTTC.

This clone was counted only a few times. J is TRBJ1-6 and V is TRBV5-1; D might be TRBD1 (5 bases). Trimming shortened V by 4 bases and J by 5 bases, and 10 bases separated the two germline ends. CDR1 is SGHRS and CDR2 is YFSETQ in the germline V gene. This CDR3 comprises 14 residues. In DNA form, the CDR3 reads TGCGCCAGCAGCCCTGGAGGGGATAATTCACCCCTCCACTTT. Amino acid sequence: CASSPGGDNSPLHF.

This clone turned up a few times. The CDR3: CSARPLGTQYF. DNA for the CDR3: TGCAGTGCTAGACCCCTCGGGACCCAGTACTTC. The J gene is TRBJ2-5, the V gene TRBV20-1, with no clear D. Per germline, CDR1 DFQATT and CDR2 SNEGSKA (reference sequence). V lost 2 bases and J lost 7, with 8 bases in between. The CDR3 runs 11 residues.

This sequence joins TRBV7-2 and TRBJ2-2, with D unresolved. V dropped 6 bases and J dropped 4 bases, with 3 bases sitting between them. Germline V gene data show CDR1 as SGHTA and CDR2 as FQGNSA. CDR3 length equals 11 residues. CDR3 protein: CASSLTGELFF. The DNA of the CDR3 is TGTGCCAGCAGTCTCACCGGGGAGCTGTTTTTT.

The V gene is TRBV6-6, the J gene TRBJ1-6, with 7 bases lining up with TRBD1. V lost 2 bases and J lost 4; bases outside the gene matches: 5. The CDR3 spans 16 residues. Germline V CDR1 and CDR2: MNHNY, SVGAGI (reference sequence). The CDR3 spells CASSYGRQGYNSPLHF. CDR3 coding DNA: TGTGCCAGCAGTTACGGGCGACAGGGTTATAATTCACCCCTCCACTTT.